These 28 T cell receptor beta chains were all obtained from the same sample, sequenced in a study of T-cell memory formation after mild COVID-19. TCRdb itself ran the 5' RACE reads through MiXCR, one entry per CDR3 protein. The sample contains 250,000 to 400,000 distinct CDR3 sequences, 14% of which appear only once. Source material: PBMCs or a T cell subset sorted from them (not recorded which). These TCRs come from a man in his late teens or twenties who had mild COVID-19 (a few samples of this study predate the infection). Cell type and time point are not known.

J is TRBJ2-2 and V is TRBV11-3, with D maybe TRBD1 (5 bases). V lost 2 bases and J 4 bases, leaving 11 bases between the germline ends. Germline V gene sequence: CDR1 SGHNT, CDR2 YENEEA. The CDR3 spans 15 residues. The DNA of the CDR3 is TGTGCCAGCAGCTTATGGGGCTCGGGCACCGGGGAGCTGTTTTTT. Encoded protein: CASSLWGSGTGELFF.

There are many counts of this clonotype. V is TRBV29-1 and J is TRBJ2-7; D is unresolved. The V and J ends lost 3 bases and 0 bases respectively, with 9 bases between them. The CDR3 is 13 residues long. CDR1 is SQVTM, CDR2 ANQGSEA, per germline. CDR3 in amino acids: CSVDRSGSYEQYF. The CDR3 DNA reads TGCAGCGTTGACAGGTCTGGCTCCTACGAGCAGTACTTC.

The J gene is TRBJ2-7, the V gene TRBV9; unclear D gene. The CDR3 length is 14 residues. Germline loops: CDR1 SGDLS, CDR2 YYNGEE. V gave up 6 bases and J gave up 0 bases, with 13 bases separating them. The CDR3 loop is CASTRTGSSYEQYF. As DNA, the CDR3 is TGTGCCAGCACTAGGACGGGCAGCTCCTACGAGCAGTACTTC.

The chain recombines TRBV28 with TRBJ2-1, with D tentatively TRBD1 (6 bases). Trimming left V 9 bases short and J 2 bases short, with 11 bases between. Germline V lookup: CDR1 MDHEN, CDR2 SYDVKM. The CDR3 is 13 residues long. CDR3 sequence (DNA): TGTGCCAGTACAGGGTTTGCCTACAATGAGCAGTTCTTC. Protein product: CASTGFAYNEQFF.

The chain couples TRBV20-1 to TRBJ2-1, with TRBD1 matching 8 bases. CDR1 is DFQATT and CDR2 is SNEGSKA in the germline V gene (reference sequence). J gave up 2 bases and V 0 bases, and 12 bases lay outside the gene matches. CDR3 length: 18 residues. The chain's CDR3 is CSARDDRGKGVAYNEQFF. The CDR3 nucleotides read TGCAGTGCTAGAGATGACAGGGGAAAGGGGGTCGCCTACAATGAGCAGTTCTTC.

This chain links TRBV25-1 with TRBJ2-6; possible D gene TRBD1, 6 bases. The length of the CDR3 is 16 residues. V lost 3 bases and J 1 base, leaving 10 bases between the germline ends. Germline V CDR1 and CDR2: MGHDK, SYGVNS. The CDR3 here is CASSEKTGSGANVLTF. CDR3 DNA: TGTGCCAGCAGTGAGAAAACAGGGTCTGGGGCCAACGTCCTGACTTTC.

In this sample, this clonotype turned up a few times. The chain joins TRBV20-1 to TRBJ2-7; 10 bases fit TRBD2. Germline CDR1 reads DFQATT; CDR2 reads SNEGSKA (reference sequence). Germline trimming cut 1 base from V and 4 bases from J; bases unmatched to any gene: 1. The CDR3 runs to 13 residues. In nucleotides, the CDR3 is TGCAGTGCTAGAGGGACTAGCGGTTACGAGCAGTACGTC. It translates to CSARGTSGYEQYV.

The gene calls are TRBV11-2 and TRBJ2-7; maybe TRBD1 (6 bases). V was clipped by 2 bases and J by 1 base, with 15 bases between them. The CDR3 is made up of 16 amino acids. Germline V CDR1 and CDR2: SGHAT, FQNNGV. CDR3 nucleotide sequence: TGTGCCAGCAGCTTAAGGGGGTCAGGCCTGTCCTACGAGCAGTACTTC. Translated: CASSLRGSGLSYEQYF.

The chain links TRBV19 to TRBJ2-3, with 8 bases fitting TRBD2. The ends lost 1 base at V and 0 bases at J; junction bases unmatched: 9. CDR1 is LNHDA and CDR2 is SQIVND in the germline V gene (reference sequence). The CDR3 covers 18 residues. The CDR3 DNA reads TGTGCCAGTAGTATAGCCAGCGGGGGACATCCTAGCACAGATACGCAGTATTTT. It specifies CASSIASGGHPSTDTQYF.

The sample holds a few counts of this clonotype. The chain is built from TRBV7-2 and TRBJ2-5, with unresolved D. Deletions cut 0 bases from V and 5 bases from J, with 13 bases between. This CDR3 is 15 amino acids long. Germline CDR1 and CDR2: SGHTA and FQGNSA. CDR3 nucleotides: TGTGCCAGCAGCTTAGCTCCGGGTTCGTGGGAGACCCAGTACTTC. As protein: CASSLAPGSWETQYF.

The CDR3 loop is CASYVGTVSNQPQHF. The DNA of the CDR3 is TGTGCCAGCTACGTAGGGACAGTTAGCAATCAGCCCCAGCATTTT. This chain uses TRBV6-1 with TRBJ1-5; 7 positions match TRBD1. The V gene end was trimmed by 8 bases and the J gene end by 0 bases; junction bases not matched to a gene: 7. The CDR3 is made up of 15 amino acids. Germline values: CDR1 MNHNS, CDR2 SASEGT.

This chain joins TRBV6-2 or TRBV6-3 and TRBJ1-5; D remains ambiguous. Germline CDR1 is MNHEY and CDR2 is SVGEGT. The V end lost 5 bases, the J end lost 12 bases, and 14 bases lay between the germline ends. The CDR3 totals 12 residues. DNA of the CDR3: TGTGCCAGCAGTACCCTCGCGGGGAGCCAGCATTTT. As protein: CASSTLAGSQHF.

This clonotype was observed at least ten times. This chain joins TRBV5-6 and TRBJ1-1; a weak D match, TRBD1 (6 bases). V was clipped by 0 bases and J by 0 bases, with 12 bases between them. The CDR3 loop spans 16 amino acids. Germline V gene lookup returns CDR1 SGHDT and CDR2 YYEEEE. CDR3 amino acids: CASSLAGAVMNTEAFF. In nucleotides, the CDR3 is TGTGCCAGCAGCTTGGCGGGGGCGGTGATGAACACTGAAGCTTTCTTT.

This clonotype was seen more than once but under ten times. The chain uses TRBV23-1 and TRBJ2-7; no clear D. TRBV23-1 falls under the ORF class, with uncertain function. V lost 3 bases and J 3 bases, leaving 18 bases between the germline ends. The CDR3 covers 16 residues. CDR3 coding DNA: TGCGCCAGCAGTCACCCTCGTGGGAAGGGTTACTACGAGCAGTACTTC. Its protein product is CASSHPRGKGYYEQYF.

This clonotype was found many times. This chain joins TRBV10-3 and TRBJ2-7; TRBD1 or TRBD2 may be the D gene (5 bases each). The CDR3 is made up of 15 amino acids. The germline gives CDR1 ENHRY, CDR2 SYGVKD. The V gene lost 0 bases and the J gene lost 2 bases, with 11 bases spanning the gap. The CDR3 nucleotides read TGTGCCATCAGTGAGTCAGAGGGGATAGCCTACGAGCAGTACTTC. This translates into CAISESEGIAYEQYF.

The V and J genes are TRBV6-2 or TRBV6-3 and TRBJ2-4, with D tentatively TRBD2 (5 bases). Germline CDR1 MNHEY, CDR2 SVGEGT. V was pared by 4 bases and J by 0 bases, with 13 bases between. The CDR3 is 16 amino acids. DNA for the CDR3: TGTGCCAGCAGTTCGGGCGGGTCCCTAGCCAAAAACATTCAGTACTTC. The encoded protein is CASSSGGSLAKNIQYF.

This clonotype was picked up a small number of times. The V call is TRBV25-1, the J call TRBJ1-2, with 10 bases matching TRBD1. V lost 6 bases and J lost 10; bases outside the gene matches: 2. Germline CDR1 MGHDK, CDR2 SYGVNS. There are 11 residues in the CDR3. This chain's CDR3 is CASRGTGDYTF. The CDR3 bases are TGTGCCAGCAGGGGGACAGGGGACTACACCTTC.

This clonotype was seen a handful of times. The CDR3: CASGLQDEQFF. The CDR3 nucleotides read TGTGCTAGTGGTTTGCAGGATGAGCAGTTCTTC. The genes are TRBV12-5 and TRBJ2-1, with no clear D. V was cut by 2 bases and J by 8 bases, with 4 bases left in between. Germline V CDR1 and CDR2: LGHNT, FRNRAP. The CDR3 covers 11 residues. Complete variable domain (other parts from reference TRBV12-5 and TRBJ2-1): DARVTQTPRHKVTEMGQEVTMRCQPILGHNTVFWYRQTMMQGLELLAYFRNRAPLDDSGMPKDRFSAEMPDATLATLKIQPSEPRDSAVYFCASGLQDEQFFGPGTRLTVL.

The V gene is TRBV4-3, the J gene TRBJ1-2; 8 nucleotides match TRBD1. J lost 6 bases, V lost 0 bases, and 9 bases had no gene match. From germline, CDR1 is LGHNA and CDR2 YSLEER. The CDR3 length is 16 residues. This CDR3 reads CASSQDLTGGIDGYTF. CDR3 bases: TGCGCCAGCAGCCAAGATCTAACAGGGGGAATCGATGGCTACACCTTC.

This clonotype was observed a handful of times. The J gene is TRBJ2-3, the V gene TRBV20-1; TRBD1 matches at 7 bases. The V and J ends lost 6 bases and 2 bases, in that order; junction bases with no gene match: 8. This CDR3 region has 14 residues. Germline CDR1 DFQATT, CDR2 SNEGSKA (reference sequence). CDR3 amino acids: CSASTGVYTDTQYF. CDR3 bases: TGCAGTGCGTCAACAGGGGTCTACACAGATACGCAGTATTTT.

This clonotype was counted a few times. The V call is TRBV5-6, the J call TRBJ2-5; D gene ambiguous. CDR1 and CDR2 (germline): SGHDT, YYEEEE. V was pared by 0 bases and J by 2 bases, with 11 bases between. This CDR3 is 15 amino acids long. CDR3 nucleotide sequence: TGTGCCAGCAGCTTGGGGTTTGTCAGACAAGAGACCCAGTACTTC. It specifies CASSLGFVRQETQYF. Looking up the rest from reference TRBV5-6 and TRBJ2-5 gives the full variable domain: DAGVTQSPTHLIKTRGQQVTLRCSPKSGHDTVSWYQQALGQGPQFIFQYYEEEERQRGNFPDRFSGHQFPNYSSELNVNALLLGDSALYLCASSLGFVRQETQYFGPGTRLLVL.

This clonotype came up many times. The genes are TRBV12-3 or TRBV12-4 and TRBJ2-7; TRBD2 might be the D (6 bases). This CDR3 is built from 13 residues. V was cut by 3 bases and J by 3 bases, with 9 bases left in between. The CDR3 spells CASSLTGDYEQYV. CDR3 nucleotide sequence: TGTGCCAGCAGTTTGACGGGGGACTACGAGCAGTACGTC.

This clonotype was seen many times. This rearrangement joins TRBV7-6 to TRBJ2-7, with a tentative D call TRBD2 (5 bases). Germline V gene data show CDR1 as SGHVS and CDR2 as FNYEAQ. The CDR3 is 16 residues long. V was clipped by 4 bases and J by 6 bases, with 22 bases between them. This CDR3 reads CASSSSSLVRAGEQYF. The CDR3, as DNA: TGTGCCAGCAGCTCTTCATCGTTAGTGAGGGCGGGCGAGCAGTACTTC.

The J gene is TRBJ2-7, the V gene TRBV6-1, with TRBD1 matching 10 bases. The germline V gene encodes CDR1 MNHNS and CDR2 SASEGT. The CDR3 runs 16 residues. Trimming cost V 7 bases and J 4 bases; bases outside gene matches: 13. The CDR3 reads CASTLRGTGATYEQYV. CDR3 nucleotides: TGTGCCAGCACCCTGAGAGGGACAGGGGCAACTTACGAGCAGTACGTC.

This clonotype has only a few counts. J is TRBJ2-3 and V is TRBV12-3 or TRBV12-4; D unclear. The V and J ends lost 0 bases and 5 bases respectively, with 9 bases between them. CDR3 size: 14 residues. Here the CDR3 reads CASSLALSGDTQYF. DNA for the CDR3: TGTGCCAGCAGTTTAGCGCTAAGTGGAGATACGCAGTATTTT.

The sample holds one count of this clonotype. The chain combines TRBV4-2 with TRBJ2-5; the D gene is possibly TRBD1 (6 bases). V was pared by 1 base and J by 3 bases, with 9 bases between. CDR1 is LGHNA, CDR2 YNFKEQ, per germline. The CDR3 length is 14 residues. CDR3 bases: TGTGCCAGCAGCCAAGTGGACAGCAAAGAGACCCAGTACTTC. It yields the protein CASSQVDSKETQYF.

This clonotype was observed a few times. Written as DNA, the CDR3 is TGTGCCAGCAGTTGGGGCACTAGCGGGGGGACAAGGTCCACAGATACGCAGTATTTT. Amino acids: CASSWGTSGGTRSTDTQYF. The V and J genes are TRBV12-3 or TRBV12-4 and TRBJ2-3, with 12 positions matching TRBD2. Trimming at V came to 4 bases and at J to 2 bases, leaving 13 bases not matched to a gene. This CDR3 has 19 amino acids.

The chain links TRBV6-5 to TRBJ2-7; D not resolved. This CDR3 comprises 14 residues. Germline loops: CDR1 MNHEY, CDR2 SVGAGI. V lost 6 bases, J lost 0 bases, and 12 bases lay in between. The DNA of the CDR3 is TGTGCCAGCAGCAAGATGAGGAGCTCCTACGAGCAGTACTTC. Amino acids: CASSKMRSSYEQYF.